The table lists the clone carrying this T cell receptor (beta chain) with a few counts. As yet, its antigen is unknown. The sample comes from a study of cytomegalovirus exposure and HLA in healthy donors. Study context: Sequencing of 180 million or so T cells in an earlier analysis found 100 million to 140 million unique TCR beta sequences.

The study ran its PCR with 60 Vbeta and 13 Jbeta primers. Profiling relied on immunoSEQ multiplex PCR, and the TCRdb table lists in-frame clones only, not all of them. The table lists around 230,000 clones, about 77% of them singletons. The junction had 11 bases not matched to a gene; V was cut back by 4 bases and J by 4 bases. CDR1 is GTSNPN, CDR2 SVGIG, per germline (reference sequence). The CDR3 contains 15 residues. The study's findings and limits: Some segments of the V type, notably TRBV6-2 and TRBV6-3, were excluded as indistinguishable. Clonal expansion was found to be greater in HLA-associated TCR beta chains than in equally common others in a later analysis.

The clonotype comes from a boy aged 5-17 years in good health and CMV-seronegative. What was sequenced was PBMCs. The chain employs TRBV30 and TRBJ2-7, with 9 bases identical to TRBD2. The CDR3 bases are TGTGCCTGGACTAGCGGGAAATTGTGGGGATACGAGCAGTACTTC. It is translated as CAWTSGKLWGYEQYF. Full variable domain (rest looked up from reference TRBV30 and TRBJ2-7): SQTIHQWPATLVQPVGSPLSLECTVEGTSNPNLYWYRQAAGRGLQLLFYSVGIGQISSEVPQNLSASRPQDRQFILSSKKLLLSDSGFYLCAWTSGKLWGYEQYFGPGTRLTVT.